The source of this T cell receptor beta chain is a study of T-cell reconstitution after alpha-beta-depleted transplantation in children. Findings and limits, study-wide: From newly produced T cells came most of the T-cell counts and diversity one year after transplant. Expanded graft clones numbering several hundred reportedly gave rise to alpha-beta T cells about two months after transplant. Surviving recipient T cells and thymic progenitors produced the high day-60 TCRbeta diversity seen in some patients.

Library preparation (for TCRbeta) was performed with unique molecular identifiers. MiXCR, run by TCRdb on the PCR reads, gives a single entry per CDR3 protein. The sample shows hundreds of thousands of distinct CDR3 sequences, under 15% of them seen only once. This clonotype was counted ten times or more. Its antigen is unidentified. CDR3 length equals 15 residues. CDR1 SGHDN and CDR2 FVKESK come from the germline V gene. V was pared by 2 bases and J by 1 base, with 12 bases between. The sequence was obtained from a girl aged 2 to 10 with congenital amegakaryocytic thrombocytopenia, due to receive a stem cell transplant. The sequencing used PBMCs, collected before TCRalphabeta/CD19-depleted stem cell transplant. V and J are TRBV14 and TRBJ2-7, with D maybe TRBD1 (6 bases). The CDR3: CASSQLTGISYEQYF. As DNA, the CDR3 is TGTGCCAGCAGCCAATTAACAGGGATATCCTACGAGCAGTACTTC.